This passage covers 5 T cell receptor beta chains from one sample sequenced in a study of T cells after posttransplantation cyclophosphamide. The naive gate required viable CD3+CD4+ or CD3+CD8+ cells with CCR7+CD45RA+CD45RO-CD95-CD27+CD28+ phenotype. Only in-frame clones appear in the TCRdb table, and some are missing; sequencing was by immunoSEQ multiplex PCR. The sample gives fewer than 25,000 clones, about 97% of which show up once; around 0.13% is in the top ten. The sequenced material came from naive CD4+ T cells sorted from PBMCs. Source of these receptors: a man between 45 and 60 years old in good health, CMV-negative, and a related stem cell transplant donor.

This chain connects TRBV2 to TRBJ2-2; tentative D call: TRBD2 (5 bases). The CDR3 length is 14 residues. Trimming shortened V by 7 bases and J by 5 bases, and 14 bases separated the two germline ends. CDR1 SNHLY and CDR2 FYNNEI come from the germline V gene. CDR3 amino acids: CASKDSRVTGELFF. CDR3 coding DNA: TGTGCCAGCAAGGATTCGAGGGTAACCGGGGAGCTGTTTTTT.

V gene TRBV28 combines with J gene TRBJ2-2; tentative D call: TRBD2 (7 bases). Between the trimmed V and J ends, which lost 7 bases and 6 bases, there was a span of 12 bases. Per the germline V gene, CDR1 is MDHEN and CDR2 is SYDVKM. CDR3 size: 13 residues. The CDR3 DNA follows: TGTGCCAGCATGGGGGGGGGCCCCGGGGAGCTGTTTTTT. This sequence encodes CASMGGGPGELFF.

The chain combines TRBV4-2 with TRBJ2-7; D remains unclear. V was shortened by 1 base and J by 3 bases, with 4 bases between the two germline ends. From germline, CDR1 is LGHNA and CDR2 YNFKEQ. This CDR3 is built from 12 residues. The CDR3 region is CASSQVGYEQYF. The CDR3 nucleotides read TGTGCCAGCAGCCAAGTCGGCTACGAGCAGTACTTC.

The chain couples TRBV6-5 to TRBJ2-1, with 10 nucleotides matching TRBD2. The V segment lost 0 bases and the J segment 5 bases; nucleotides outside the gene matches: 4. There are 16 residues in the CDR3. Germline CDR1 is MNHEY and CDR2 is SVGAGI. CDR3 in amino acids: CASSYSPSGRDNEQFF. CDR3 DNA: TGTGCCAGCAGTTACTCACCTAGCGGGAGAGACAATGAGCAGTTCTTC.

The rearrangement joins TRBV4-3 to TRBJ2-7; perhaps TRBD2 as D (6 bases). Germline V gene sequence: CDR1 LGHNA, CDR2 YSLEER. The CDR3 runs to 14 residues. The germline V and J ends were trimmed by 0 bases and 7 bases, with 13 bases remaining between them. For the CDR3, the DNA is TGCGCCAGCAGCCAAGAGTGGAGGGCGCGGGAGCAGTACTTC. Translated, it gives CASSQEWRAREQYF.